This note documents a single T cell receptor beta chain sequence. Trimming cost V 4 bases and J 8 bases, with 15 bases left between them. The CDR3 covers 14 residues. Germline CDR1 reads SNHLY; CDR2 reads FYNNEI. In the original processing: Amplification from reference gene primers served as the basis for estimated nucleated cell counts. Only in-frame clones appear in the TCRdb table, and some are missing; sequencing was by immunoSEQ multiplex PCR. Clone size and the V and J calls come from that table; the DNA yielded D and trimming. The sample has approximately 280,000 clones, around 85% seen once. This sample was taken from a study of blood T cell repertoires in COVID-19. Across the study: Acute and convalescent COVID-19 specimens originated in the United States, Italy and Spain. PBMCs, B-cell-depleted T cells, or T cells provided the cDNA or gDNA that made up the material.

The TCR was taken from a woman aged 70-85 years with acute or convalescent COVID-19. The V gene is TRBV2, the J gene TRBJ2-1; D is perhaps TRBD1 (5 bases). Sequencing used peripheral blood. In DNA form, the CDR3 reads TGTGCCAGCAGTGCAGTCGGCCTAGGGGATGAGCAGTTCTTC. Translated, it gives CASSAVGLGDEQFF.